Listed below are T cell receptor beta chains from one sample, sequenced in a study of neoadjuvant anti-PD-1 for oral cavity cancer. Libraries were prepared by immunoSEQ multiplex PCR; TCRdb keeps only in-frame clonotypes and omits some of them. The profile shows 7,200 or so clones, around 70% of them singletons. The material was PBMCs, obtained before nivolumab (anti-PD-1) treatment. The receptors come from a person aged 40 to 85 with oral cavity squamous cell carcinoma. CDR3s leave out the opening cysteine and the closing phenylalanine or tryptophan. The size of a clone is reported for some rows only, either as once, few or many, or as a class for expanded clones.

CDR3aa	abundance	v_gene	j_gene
AISRAGGPNSPLH	.	TRBV10-3	TRBJ1-6
ASSPGTVSEKLF	once	TRBV27	TRBJ1-4
ASSLEGLKNTEAF	.	TRBV7-8	TRBJ1-1
ASSYGWSDSGNTIY	.	TRBV6-5	TRBJ1-3
ASSLVPRGKGSREQY	.	TRBV7-2	TRBJ2-7
ASSSPGRFQETQY	.	TRBV28	TRBJ2-5
ASSLMGGLNTGELF	.	TRBV7-2	TRBJ2-2
AWGTRVETQY	.	TRBV30	TRBJ2-5
ASSTTRDRERTIY	.	TRBV27	TRBJ1-3
ASSLGPNGEQY	.	TRBV5-5	TRBJ2-7
AISYDRAAGELF	few	TRBV10-3	TRBJ2-2
ASTTGRSDTDTQY	few	TRBV19	TRBJ2-3
AWDPPGISGNTIY	.	TRBV30	TRBJ1-3
ASSDSTSTGELF	.	TRBV6-4	TRBJ2-2
ASSLSGGTSPLH	few	TRBV7-3	TRBJ1-6
ASSQGHLSGANVLT	.	TRBV4-1	TRBJ2-6
ASSFPPDRAGELF	.	TRBV28	TRBJ2-2
ASGQGSSPLH	.	TRBV19	TRBJ1-6
ASRRTISYNEQF	.	TRBV5-1	TRBJ2-1
ASGLGDRGDYGYT	.	TRBV12-5	TRBJ1-2
ASSVAERGSEAF	few	TRBV9	TRBJ1-1
ASSFEARNTDTQY	once	TRBV7-8	TRBJ2-3
ASSLATGPGD	.	TRBV7-9	TRBJ1-3
AISSRQGLSSTDTQY	once	TRBV10-3	TRBJ2-3
ASSSMDGEAF	.	TRBV5-1	TRBJ1-1
ASSLGRDNQPQH	few	TRBV7-8	TRBJ1-5
ASSYAGQGPYEQY	.	TRBV6-5	TRBJ2-7
ASSPAGTKNIQY	.	TRBV18	TRBJ2-4
ASSSEPYNSPLH	few	TRBV7-2	TRBJ1-6
AWRATGGGNEKLF	few	TRBV30	TRBJ1-4
AWSTGPYNEQF	.	TRBV30	TRBJ2-1
ASSQDSYTYEQY	.	TRBV14	TRBJ2-7
ASSQLGANTDTQY	.	TRBV5-1	TRBJ2-3
ASSSKTATTYEQY	.	TRBV11-3	TRBJ2-7
ASSYGSDPGQPQH	few	TRBV6-6	TRBJ1-5
ASSPPGRLMNYGYT	.	TRBV28	TRBJ1-2
AISESTGSDGYT	few	TRBV10-3	TRBJ1-2
ASSDSGEGNEQF	.	TRBV6-4	TRBJ2-1
ASSLNSGGPYNEQF	.	TRBV9	TRBJ2-1
AISEMVVRHADEQY	.	TRBV10-3	TRBJ2-7
ASTRMNTEAF	.	TRBV7-9	TRBJ1-1
ASSVGASGASTDTQY	.	TRBV9	TRBJ2-3
ASSPPGVQETQY	few	TRBV18	TRBJ2-5
ASSPRTSGMDEQF	few	TRBV7-3	TRBJ2-1